This T cell receptor beta chain is from a study of blood T cells in healthy people across ages. The study, taken as a whole, reports: Fewer expanded clones and more diversity marked long-lived versus aged donors.

This clonotype was seen many times. The antigen remains undetermined. J was trimmed by 6 bases and V by 6 bases; bases with no gene match: 7. The CDR3 is 14 residues long. Germline CDR1 is MNHNS and CDR2 is SASEGT. A second PCR of 7 to 11 cycles used a sample-barcoded 5' primer and a J-beta primer mix. TCRdb re-called the 5' RACE reads with MiXCR, one entry per CDR3 protein. The sample includes roughly 500,000 distinct CDR3 sequences, nearly 25% of them seen just once. This sample also belongs to another study, concerning T cells of mothers and their children.

The chain carries TRBV6-1 and TRBJ2-1; TRBD2 aligns across 8 bases. Sequencing was performed on blood. The TCR sequence derives from a boy younger than 18 in good health. As DNA, the CDR3 is TGTGCCAGCAGCCTCGGGGGGGTCGGCAATGAGCAGTTCTTC. Translated, it gives CASSLGGVGNEQFF.